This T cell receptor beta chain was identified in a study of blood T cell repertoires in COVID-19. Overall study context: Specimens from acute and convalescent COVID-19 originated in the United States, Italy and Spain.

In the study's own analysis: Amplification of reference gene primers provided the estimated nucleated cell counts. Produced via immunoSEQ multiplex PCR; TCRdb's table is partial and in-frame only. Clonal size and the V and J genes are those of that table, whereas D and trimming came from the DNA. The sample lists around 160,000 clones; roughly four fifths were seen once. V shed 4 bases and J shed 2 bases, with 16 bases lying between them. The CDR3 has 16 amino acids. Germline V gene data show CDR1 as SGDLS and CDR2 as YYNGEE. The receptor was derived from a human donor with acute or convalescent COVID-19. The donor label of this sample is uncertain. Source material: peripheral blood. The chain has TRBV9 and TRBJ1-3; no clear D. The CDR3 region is CASSRSPTEAGNTIYF. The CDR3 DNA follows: TGTGCCAGCAGCCGCAGTCCCACGGAGGCTGGAAACACCATATATTTT.